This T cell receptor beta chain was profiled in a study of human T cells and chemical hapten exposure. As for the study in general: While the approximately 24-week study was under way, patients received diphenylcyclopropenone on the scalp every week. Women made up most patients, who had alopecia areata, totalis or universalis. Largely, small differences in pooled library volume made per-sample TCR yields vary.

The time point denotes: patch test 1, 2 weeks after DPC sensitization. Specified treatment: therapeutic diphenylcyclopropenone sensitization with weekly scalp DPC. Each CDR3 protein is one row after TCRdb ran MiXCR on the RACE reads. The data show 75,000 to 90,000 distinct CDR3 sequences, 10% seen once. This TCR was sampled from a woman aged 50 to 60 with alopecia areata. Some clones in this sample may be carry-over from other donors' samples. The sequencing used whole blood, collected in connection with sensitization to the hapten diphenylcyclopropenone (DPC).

The CDR3 spells CASSFGLSKETQYF. The CDR3 nucleotides are TGTGCCAGCAGCTTTGGCTTATCAAAAGAGACCCAGTACTTC. This chain connects TRBV7-6 to TRBJ2-5; D gene uncertain. V was clipped by 3 bases and J by 3 bases, with 11 bases between them. The CDR3 runs 14 residues. CDR1 and CDR2 from the germline V gene are SGHVS and FNYEAQ.